This TCR beta chain was obtained from a study of Ad26.COV2.S vaccination and SARS-CoV-2 variants. TCRdb's table, derived via immunoSEQ multiplex PCR, lists solely in-frame clones and lacks some. The sample contains over 400,000 clones, 92% of which appear only once. The CDR3 is made up of 13 amino acids. Germline V CDR1 and CDR2: SQVTM, ANQGSEA. V shed 1 base and J shed 2 bases, with 7 bases lying between them. Described treatment: about 20 received Ad26.COV2.S at low or high dose, single or two shots; five or six received placebo; per-sample allocation not given. Each sample was drawn 63 days after the first injection (of vaccine or placebo). What was given as vaccine was an Ad26 vector encoding Wuhan-strain SARS-CoV-2 spike.

This clonotype was obtained from a person between 18 and 65 years old who received the Ad26.COV2.S COVID-19 vaccine or a placebo. Sequenced here: peripheral blood, sampled in a trial of Ad26.COV2.S vaccine versus placebo. The V and J genes are TRBV29-1 and TRBJ2-3; D is ambiguous. The CDR3 bases are TGCAGCGTTGAAGGCAGCGTCACAGATACGCAGTATTTT. Protein product: CSVEGSVTDTQYF.